This TCR beta chain stems from a study of T cell responses to AZD1222 COVID-19 vaccine. Here immunoSEQ multiplex PCR was the method, and the copy in TCRdb shows in-frame clones only, minus some. The data show tens of thousands of clones, less than 90% seen once. Regarding the study as a whole: The donor cohort was predominantly white British with a female majority, and clonal diversity may have been underestimated. Spike-specific TCR breadth and depth went up after people got two AZD1222 doses.

Trimming left V 3 bases short and J 2 bases short, with 8 bases between. Germline V gene sequence: CDR1 MDHEN, CDR2 SYDVKM. The CDR3 sequence is 13 residues long. In regard to this clone: Its antigen is unidentified.

The material was peripheral blood, obtained on day 0 of AZD1222 vaccination. The chain has TRBV28 and TRBJ2-7; D possibly matches TRBD1 or TRBD2 (5 bases each). The TCR comes from an adult in good health. Written as DNA, the CDR3 is TGTGCCAGCAGTTTCACGGGACCCTACGAGCAGTACTTC. This encodes CASSFTGPYEQYF.